These 3 T cell receptor beta chains share one sample of origin, sequenced in a study of Ad26.COV2.S vaccination and SARS-CoV-2 variants. TCRdb's copy holds only in-frame clones and misses some; the assay was immunoSEQ multiplex PCR. In the table there are 87,000 or so clones, more than 70% of which are singletons. Source: peripheral blood, taken after recovery from COVID-19. Receptors were obtained from a human donor who had recovered from COVID-19.

V and J are TRBV24-1 and TRBJ1-4, with 7 positions matching TRBD1. This CDR3 spans 15 amino acids. The V segment lost 4 bases and the J segment 11 bases; nucleotides outside the gene matches: 12. Germline V lookup: CDR1 KGHDR, CDR2 SFDVKD. The CDR3 sequence: CATSDSRQGSNKLFF. Written as DNA, the CDR3 is TGTGCCACCAGTGACTCCCGACAGGGTTCGAACAAACTGTTTTTT.

The J gene is TRBJ1-1, the V gene TRBV4-2; 7 bases fit TRBD1. The CDR3 runs 14 residues. From germline, CDR1 is LGHNA and CDR2 YNFKEQ. The ends lost 4 bases at V and 3 bases at J; junction bases unmatched: 5. In nucleotides, the CDR3 is TGTGCCAGCAGCCCTGACAGGGTTGACACTGAAGCTTTCTTT. This gives the protein CASSPDRVDTEAFF.

The V and J genes are TRBV28 and TRBJ1-5; the D gene is possibly TRBD1 (5 bases). There are 15 residues in the CDR3. V lost 5 bases and J 0 bases, leaving 11 bases between the germline ends. Germline CDR1 MDHEN, CDR2 SYDVKM. The CDR3 here is CASSGRDGSNQPQHF. DNA of the CDR3: TGTGCCAGCAGTGGACGGGACGGTAGCAATCAGCCCCAGCATTTT. The full variable domain, completed using reference TRBV28 and TRBJ1-5, is DVKVTQSSRYLVKRTGEKVFLECVQDMDHENMFWYRQDPGLGLRLIYFSYDVKMKEKGDIPEGYSVSREKKERFSLILESASTNQTSMYLCASSGRDGSNQPQHFGDGTRLSIL.